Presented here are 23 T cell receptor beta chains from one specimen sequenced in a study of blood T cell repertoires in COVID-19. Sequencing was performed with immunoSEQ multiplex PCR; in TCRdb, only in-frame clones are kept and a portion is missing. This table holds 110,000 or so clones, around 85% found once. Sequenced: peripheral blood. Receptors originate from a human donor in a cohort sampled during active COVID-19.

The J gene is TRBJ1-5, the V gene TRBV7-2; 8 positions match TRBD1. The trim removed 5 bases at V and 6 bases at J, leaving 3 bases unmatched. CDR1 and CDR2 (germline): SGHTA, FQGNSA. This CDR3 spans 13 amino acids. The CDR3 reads CASSADRGQPQHF. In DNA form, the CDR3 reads TGTGCCAGCAGCGCTGACAGGGGTCAGCCCCAGCATTTT.

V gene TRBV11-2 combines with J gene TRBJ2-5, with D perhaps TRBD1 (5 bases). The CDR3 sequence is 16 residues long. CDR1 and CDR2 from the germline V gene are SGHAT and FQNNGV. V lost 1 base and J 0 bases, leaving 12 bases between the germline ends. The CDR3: CASSLGGKGNQETQYF. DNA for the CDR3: TGTGCCAGCAGCTTAGGGGGCAAAGGGAACCAAGAGACCCAGTACTTC.

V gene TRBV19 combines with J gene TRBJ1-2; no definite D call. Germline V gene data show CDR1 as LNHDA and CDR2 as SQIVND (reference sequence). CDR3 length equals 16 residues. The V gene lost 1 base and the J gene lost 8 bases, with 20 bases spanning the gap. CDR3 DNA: TGTGCCAGTAGTATAGCCCCCGTGGGCCTGGTGGGCGGCTACACCTTC. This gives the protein CASSIAPVGLVGGYTF.

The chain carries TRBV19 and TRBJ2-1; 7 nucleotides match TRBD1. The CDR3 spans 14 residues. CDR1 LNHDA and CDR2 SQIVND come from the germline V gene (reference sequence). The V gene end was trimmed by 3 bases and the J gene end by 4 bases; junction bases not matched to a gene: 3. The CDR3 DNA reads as TGTGCCAGTAGTATCACAGGGGAATACAATGAGCAGTTCTTC. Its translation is CASSITGEYNEQFF. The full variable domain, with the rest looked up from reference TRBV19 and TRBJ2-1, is DGGITQSPKYLFRKEGQNVTLSCEQNLNHDAMYWYRQDPGQGLRLIYYSQIVNDFQKGDIAEGYSVSREKKESFPLTVTSAQKNPTAFYLCASSITGEYNEQFFGPGTRLTVL.

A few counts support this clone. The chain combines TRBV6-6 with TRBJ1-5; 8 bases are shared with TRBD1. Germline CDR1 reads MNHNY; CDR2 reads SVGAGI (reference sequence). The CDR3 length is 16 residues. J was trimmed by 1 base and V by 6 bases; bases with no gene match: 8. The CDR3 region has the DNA TGTGCCAGCAGACCTGTACAGGGGGAGAGCAATCAGCCCCAGCATTTT. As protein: CASRPVQGESNQPQHF.

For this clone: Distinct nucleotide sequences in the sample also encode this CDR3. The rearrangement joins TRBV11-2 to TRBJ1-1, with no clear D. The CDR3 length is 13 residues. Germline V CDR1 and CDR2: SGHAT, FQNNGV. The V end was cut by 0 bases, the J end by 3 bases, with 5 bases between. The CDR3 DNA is TGTGCCAGCAGCTTAGATCGCGACACTGAAGCTTTCTTT. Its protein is CASSLDRDTEAFF.

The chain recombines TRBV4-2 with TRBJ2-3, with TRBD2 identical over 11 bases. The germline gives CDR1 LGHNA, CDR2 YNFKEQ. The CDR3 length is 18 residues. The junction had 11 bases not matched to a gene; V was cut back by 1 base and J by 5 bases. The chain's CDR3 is CASSQGRPTSGERDTQYF. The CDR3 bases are TGTGCCAGCAGCCAAGGGCGGCCGACTAGCGGGGAGAGAGATACGCAGTATTTT.

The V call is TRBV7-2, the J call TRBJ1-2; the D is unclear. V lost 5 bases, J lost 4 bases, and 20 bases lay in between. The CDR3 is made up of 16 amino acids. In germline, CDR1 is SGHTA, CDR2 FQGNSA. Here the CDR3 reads CASSIRGGGSIYGYTF. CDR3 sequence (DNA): TGTGCCAGCAGCATAAGAGGCGGCGGATCCATCTATGGCTACACCTTC.

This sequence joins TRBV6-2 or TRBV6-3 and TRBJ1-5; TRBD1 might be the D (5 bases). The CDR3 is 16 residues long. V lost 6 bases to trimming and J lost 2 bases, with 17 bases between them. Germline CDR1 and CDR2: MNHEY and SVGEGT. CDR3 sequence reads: CASSPPSGGGNQPQHF. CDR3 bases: TGTGCCAGCAGCCCCCCCTCGGGGGGTGGCAATCAGCCCCAGCATTTT.

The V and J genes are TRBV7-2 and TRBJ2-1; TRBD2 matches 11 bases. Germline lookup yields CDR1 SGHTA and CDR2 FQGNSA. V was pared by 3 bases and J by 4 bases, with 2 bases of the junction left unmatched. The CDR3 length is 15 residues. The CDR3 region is CASSLVAGGYNEQFF. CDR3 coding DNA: TGTGCCAGCAGCTTGGTAGCGGGGGGGTACAATGAGCAGTTCTTC.

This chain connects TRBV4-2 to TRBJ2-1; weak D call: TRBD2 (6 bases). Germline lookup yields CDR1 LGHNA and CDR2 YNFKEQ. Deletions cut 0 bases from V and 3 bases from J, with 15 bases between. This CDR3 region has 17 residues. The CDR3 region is CASSQDSGTDDYNEQFF. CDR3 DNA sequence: TGTGCCAGCAGCCAAGATTCAGGGACTGATGACTACAATGAGCAGTTCTTC.

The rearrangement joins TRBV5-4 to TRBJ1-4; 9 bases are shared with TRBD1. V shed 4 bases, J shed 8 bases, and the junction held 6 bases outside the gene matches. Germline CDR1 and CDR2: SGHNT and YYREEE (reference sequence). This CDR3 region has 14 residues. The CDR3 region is CASSTGQGLEKLFF. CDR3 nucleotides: TGTGCCAGCAGCACGGGACAGGGATTAGAAAAACTGTTTTTT.

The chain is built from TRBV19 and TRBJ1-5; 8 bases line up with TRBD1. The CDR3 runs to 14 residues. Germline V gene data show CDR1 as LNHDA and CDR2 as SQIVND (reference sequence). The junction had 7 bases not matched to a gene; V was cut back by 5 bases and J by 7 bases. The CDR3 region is CASSRQGQVQPQHF. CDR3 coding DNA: TGTGCCAGTAGTCGACAGGGACAGGTACAGCCCCAGCATTTT.

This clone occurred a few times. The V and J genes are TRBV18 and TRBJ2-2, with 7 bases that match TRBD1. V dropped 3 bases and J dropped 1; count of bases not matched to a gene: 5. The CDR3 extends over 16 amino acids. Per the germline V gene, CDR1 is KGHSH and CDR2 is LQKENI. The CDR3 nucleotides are TGTGCCAGCTCACCGACGGGACAGCAGAACACCGGGGAGCTGTTTTTT. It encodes CASSPTGQQNTGELFF.

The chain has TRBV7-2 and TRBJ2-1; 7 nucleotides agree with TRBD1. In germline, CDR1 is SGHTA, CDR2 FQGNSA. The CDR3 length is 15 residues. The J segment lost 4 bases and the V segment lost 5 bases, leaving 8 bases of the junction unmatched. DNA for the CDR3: TGTGCCAGCAGCCTGGGACAGACTCGGTACAATGAGCAGTTCTTC. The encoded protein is CASSLGQTRYNEQFF.

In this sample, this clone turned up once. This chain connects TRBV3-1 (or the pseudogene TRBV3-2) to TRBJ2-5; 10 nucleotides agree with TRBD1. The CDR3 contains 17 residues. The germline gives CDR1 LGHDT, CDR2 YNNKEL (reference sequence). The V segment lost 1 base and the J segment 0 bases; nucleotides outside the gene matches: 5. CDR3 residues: CASSQGTGTGDQETQYF. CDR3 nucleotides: TGTGCCAGCAGCCAAGGGACCGGGACAGGGGACCAAGAGACCCAGTACTTC.

CDR3: CAISGTGDGYTF. CDR3 sequence (DNA): TGTGCCATCAGTGGAACAGGGGATGGCTACACCTTC. The chain has TRBV10-3 and TRBJ1-2; the match to TRBD1 covers 7 bases. Losses at the gene ends were 4 bases for V and 6 bases for J; bases not matched to a gene: 2. The germline gives CDR1 ENHRY, CDR2 SYGVKD. This CDR3 comprises 12 residues.

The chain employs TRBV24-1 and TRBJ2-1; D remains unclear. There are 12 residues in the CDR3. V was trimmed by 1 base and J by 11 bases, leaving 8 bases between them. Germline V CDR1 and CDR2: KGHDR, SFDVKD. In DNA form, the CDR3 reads TGTGCCACCAGTGATTTTTCACTTAAGCAGTTCTTC. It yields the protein CATSDFSLKQFF.

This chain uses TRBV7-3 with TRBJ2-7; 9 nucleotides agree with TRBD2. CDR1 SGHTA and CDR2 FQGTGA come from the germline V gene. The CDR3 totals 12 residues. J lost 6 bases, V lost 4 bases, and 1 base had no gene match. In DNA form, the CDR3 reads TGTGCCAGCAGCTCAGCGGGGGGCGAGCAGTACTTC. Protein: CASSSAGGEQYF. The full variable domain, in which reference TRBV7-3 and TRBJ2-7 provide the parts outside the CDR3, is GAGVSQTPSNKVTEKGKYVELRCDPISGHTALYWYRQSLGQGPEFLIYFQGTGAADDSGLPNDRFFAVRPEGSVSTLKIQRTERGDSAVYLCASSSAGGEQYFGPGTRLTVT.

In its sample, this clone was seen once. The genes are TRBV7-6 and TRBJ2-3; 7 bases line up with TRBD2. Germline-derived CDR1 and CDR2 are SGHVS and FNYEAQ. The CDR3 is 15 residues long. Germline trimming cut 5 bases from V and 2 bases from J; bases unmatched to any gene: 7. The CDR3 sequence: CASSPSGKLTDTQYF. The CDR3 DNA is TGTGCCAGCAGCCCCAGCGGGAAGCTCACAGATACGCAGTATTTT.

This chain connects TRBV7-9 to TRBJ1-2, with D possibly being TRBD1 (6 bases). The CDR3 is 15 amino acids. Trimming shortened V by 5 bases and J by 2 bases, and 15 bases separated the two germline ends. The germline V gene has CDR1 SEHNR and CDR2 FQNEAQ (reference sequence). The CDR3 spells CASSVRTATNYGYTF. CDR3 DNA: TGTGCCAGCAGCGTAAGGACAGCGACAAACTATGGCTACACCTTC.

The DNA of the CDR3 is TGTGCCAGCAGCCGGACAGGGGGTCTAGATGAGCAGTTCTTC. Translation: CASSRTGGLDEQFF. This rearrangement joins TRBV11-2 to TRBJ2-1, with 10 bases fitting TRBD1. V gave up 5 bases and J gave up 8 bases; unmatched junction bases: 6. The CDR3 has 14 residues. CDR1 is SGHAT and CDR2 is FQNNGV in the germline V gene. The full variable domain, with the rest looked up from reference TRBV11-2 and TRBJ2-1, is EAGVAQSPRYKIIEKRQSVAFWCNPISGHATLYWYQQILGQGPKLLIQFQNNGVVDDSQLPKDRFSAERLKGVDSTLKIQPAKLEDSAVYLCASSRTGGLDEQFFGPGTRLTVL.

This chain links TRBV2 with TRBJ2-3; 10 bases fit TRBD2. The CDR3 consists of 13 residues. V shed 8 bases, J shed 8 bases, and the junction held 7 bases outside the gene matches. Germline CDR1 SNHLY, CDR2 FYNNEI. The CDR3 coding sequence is TGTGCCAGCCAGCGGGGGGGCGAGGTTACGCAGTATTTT. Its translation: CASQRGGEVTQYF.